These 30 T cell receptor beta chains originate from one sample sequenced in a study of blood T cells in healthy people across ages. Alongside a J-beta primer mix, a sample-barcoded 5' primer served in a second PCR lasting about 6 to 12 cycles. Each CDR3 protein gets one entry after TCRdb re-called the 5' RACE reads with MiXCR. The table has about 1,400,000 distinct CDR3 sequences, 35% to 45% seen once. Sequenced input: blood. The receptors stem from a woman aged 18 to 35 in good health.

The CDR3 nucleotides read TGCAGCGTTCCCCTGGGGACCGGGGAGCTGTTTTTT. Translating it yields CSVPLGTGELFF. The gene calls are TRBV29-1 and TRBJ2-2; unclear D gene. This CDR3 has 12 residues. With 5 bases removed from V and 5 bases from J, the gap between germline ends came to 9 bases. In germline, CDR1 is SQVTM, CDR2 ANQGSEA.

The table lists this clonotype with a few counts. The rearrangement uses TRBV29-1 and TRBJ1-3, with a possible D match to TRBD1 (5 bases). The CDR3 covers 12 residues. V was shortened by 6 bases and J by 8 bases, with 14 bases between the two germline ends. CDR1 and CDR2 from the germline V gene are SQVTM and ANQGSEA. The DNA of the CDR3 is TGCAGCGTCGTTACCCCGGGGGACACCATATATTTT. This sequence encodes CSVVTPGDTIYF. Supplemented by reference TRBV29-1 and TRBJ1-3, the full variable domain reads SAVISQKPSRDICQRGTSLTIQCQVDSQVTMMFWYRQQPGQSLTLIATANQGSEATYESGFVIDKFPISRPNLTFSTLTVSNMSPEDSSIYLCSVVTPGDTIYFGEGSWLTVV.

The chain combines TRBV12-3 or TRBV12-4 with TRBJ1-5; 8 bases map to TRBD1. The ends lost 7 bases at V and 5 bases at J; junction bases unmatched: 10. This CDR3 has 15 amino acids. The CDR3, as DNA: TGTGCCAGCACCAGGACAGGGAAGGGGTATCAGCCCCAGCATTTT. Protein: CASTRTGKGYQPQHF.

This chain uses TRBV20-1 with TRBJ2-7, with TRBD1 as a possible D gene (5 bases). The CDR3 has 14 residues. Trimming removed 7 bases from V and 4 bases from J, with 20 bases in between. Looked up from germline, CDR1 is DFQATT and CDR2 is SNEGSKA (reference sequence). CDR3 in amino acids: CSGLRQGDRYEQYF. DNA for the CDR3: TGCAGTGGGCTTAGGCAGGGCGACCGATACGAGCAGTACTTC.

The V and J genes are TRBV15 and TRBJ1-1; possibly TRBD1 for D (5 bases). The CDR3 loop spans 15 amino acids. V was clipped by 0 bases and J by 4 bases, with 12 bases between them. Germline V gene data show CDR1 as LNHNV and CDR2 as YYDKDF (reference sequence). CDR3 protein: CATSRDLEGSTEAFF. In DNA, the CDR3 is TGTGCCACCAGCAGAGATCTTGAGGGGAGCACTGAAGCTTTCTTT.

Note on this clonotype: This clone may be a read error of a much larger clone one base away. The gene calls are TRBV10-3 and TRBJ2-4; the D call may be TRBD1 or TRBD2 (5 bases each). Trimming pared 3 bases from V and 8 bases from J, leaving 14 bases between. The CDR3 totals 14 residues. Germline CDR1 is ENHRY and CDR2 is SYGVKD. As DNA, the CDR3 is TGTGCCATCAGTGATCTGGGGGTCGATGACATTCAGTACTTC. Translated: CAISDLGVDDIQYF.

V usage is TRBV7-2 and J usage is TRBJ1-2, with D possibly being TRBD1 (6 bases). V was trimmed by 4 bases and J by 0 bases, leaving 12 bases between them. CDR3 length equals 15 residues. Per germline, CDR1 SGHTA and CDR2 FQGNSA. CDR3 bases: TGTGCCAGCAGCTATAGACAGGAACCTAACTATGGCTACACCTTC. It is translated as CASSYRQEPNYGYTF.

This clonotype turned up a few times. This chain links TRBV28 with TRBJ1-2, with 9 bases lining up with TRBD1. The CDR3 has 14 amino acids. V shed 7 bases, J shed 4 bases, and the junction held 7 bases outside the gene matches. Germline CDR1 and CDR2: MDHEN and SYDVKM. CDR3 coding DNA: TGTGCCAGCAATCCGGGACAGGGAGCCTATGGCTACACCTTC. Protein: CASNPGQGAYGYTF.

This clonotype was observed a handful of times. The rearrangement joins TRBV18 to TRBJ2-3; TRBD2 matches at 9 bases. Trimming took 6 bases from V and 3 from J; bases not matched to a gene: 10. The germline CDR1 and CDR2 sequences are KGHSH and LQKENI. The CDR3 has 16 amino acids. The CDR3 nucleotides are TGTGCCAGCTCCGACCTGAGCGGGAGGAGGACAGATACGCAGTATTTT. It specifies CASSDLSGRRTDTQYF. The complete variable domain, with remaining parts taken from reference TRBV18 and TRBJ2-3, reads NAGVMQNPRHLVRRRGQEARLRCSPMKGHSHVYWYRQLPEEGLKFMVYLQKENIIDESGMPKERFSAEFPKEGPSILRIQQVVRGDSAAYFCASSDLSGRRTDTQYFGPGTRLTVL.

V and J are TRBV18 and TRBJ2-1; unclear D gene. V lost 6 bases to trimming and J lost 7 bases, with 16 bases between them. Germline values: CDR1 KGHSH, CDR2 LQKENI. This CDR3 has 14 amino acids. CDR3 protein: CASSPGPPKNEQFF. The CDR3 DNA follows: TGTGCCAGCTCTCCCGGCCCCCCCAAGAATGAGCAGTTCTTC.

The chain couples TRBV12-3 or TRBV12-4 to TRBJ1-2; the D gene is possibly TRBD1 (6 bases). The V end was cut by 6 bases, the J end by 9 bases, with 20 bases between. This CDR3 is built from 14 residues. The CDR3 here is CASSLGGAGGRYTF. The CDR3 DNA reads as TGTGCCAGCAGCCTAGGGGGGGCTGGGGGACGCTACACCTTC.

This clonotype turned up a few times. J is TRBJ1-6 and V is TRBV4-2, with no clear D. Germline CDR1 reads LGHNA; CDR2 reads YNFKEQ. V lost 2 bases to trimming and J lost 6 bases, with 17 bases between them. This CDR3 contains 17 residues. The CDR3 DNA is TGTGCCAGCAGCCAACGTACGGTAGCCCGGACTAATTCACCCCTCCACTTT. Its translation: CASSQRTVARTNSPLHF.

V and J are TRBV12-3 or TRBV12-4 and TRBJ2-4; 9 bases align to TRBD1. The trim removed 2 bases at V and 5 bases at J, leaving 1 base unmatched. The CDR3 is made up of 14 amino acids. The CDR3 nucleotides read TGTGCCAGCAGTTTATGGGACAGGGAAAACATTCAGTACTTC. It encodes CASSLWDRENIQYF.

The CDR3 DNA is TGTGCCATCAGTATCCGACAGGGAACATCCTACGAGCAGTACTTC. This codes for CAISIRQGTSYEQYF. This rearrangement joins TRBV10-3 to TRBJ2-7; the match to TRBD1 covers 7 bases. The CDR3 spans 15 residues. The V and J ends lost 5 bases and 1 base, in that order; junction bases with no gene match: 8. Germline CDR1 and CDR2: ENHRY and SYGVKD.

This clonotype was detected a few times. The V gene is TRBV7-7, the J gene TRBJ2-1, with 9 bases that match TRBD1. The germline V gene encodes CDR1 SSHAT and CDR2 FNYEAQ (reference sequence). CDR3 length: 16 residues. Trimming took 5 bases from V and 3 from J; bases not matched to a gene: 8. The CDR3 region is CASSISGTGIYNEQFF. The CDR3, as DNA: TGTGCCAGCAGCATTTCCGGGACAGGGATCTACAATGAGCAGTTCTTC.

The chain links TRBV27 to TRBJ1-5; D is uncertain. V was shortened by 3 bases and J by 0 bases, with 12 bases between the two germline ends. In germline, CDR1 is MNHEY, CDR2 SMNVEV (reference sequence). CDR3 length: 16 amino acids. The CDR3, as DNA: TGTGCCAGCAGTTTCGCCCCACTTTATAGCAATCAGCCCCAGCATTTT. It specifies CASSFAPLYSNQPQHF.

The chain couples TRBV6-1 to TRBJ2-5; 9 bases are a match to TRBD2. After removal of 3 bases from V and 11 bases from J, the junction contained 16 bases not matched to a gene. Germline V gene lookup returns CDR1 MNHNS and CDR2 SASEGT. The CDR3 totals 16 residues. The CDR3 is CASSESSGSFYNEQYF. The DNA of the CDR3 is TGTGCCAGCAGTGAGAGTAGCGGGAGTTTCTACAATGAGCAGTACTTC.

The chain combines TRBV2 with TRBJ2-7; 8 nucleotides match TRBD1. There are 15 residues in the CDR3. Germline loops: CDR1 SNHLY, CDR2 FYNNEI. The V gene end was trimmed by 7 bases and the J gene end by 0 bases; junction bases not matched to a gene: 8. In nucleotides, the CDR3 is TGTGCCAGCACCCGGGACAGGAGCTCCTCCTACGAGCAGTACTTC. Its protein is CASTRDRSSSYEQYF.

This clonotype has a single count. The J gene is TRBJ2-5, the V gene TRBV6-5, with 9 bases fitting TRBD2. V dropped 8 bases and J dropped 5; count of bases not matched to a gene: 9. The germline CDR1 and CDR2 sequences are MNHEY and SVGAGI. This CDR3 has 14 residues. CDR3 amino acids: CASGGSGGGETQYF. DNA for the CDR3: TGTGCCAGCGGGGGTAGCGGGGGAGGTGAGACCCAGTACTTC.

This clonotype has only a few counts. The chain carries TRBV10-3 and TRBJ2-3; 9 bases line up with TRBD1. Germline V CDR1 and CDR2: ENHRY, SYGVKD. With V trimmed by 0 bases and J by 5 bases, 3 bases remained unmatched. This CDR3 comprises 15 residues. CDR3 bases: TGTGCCATCAGTGAGTCGGTGGGACAGGGAGATACGCAGTATTTT. It encodes CAISESVGQGDTQYF.

This clonotype came up a few times. CDR3 sequence reads: CASSTQGVKATNEKLFF. The CDR3, as DNA: TGTGCCAGCAGTACTCAGGGGGTAAAAGCAACTAATGAAAAACTGTTTTTT. This chain connects TRBV6-6 to TRBJ1-4; the match to TRBD1 covers 7 bases. Germline CDR1 is MNHNY and CDR2 is SVGAGI (reference sequence). Trimming cost V 5 bases and J 0 bases; bases outside gene matches: 9. This CDR3 comprises 17 residues.

The CDR3 spells CASSPPGLGGQYF. The DNA for the CDR3 is TGTGCCAGCAGCCCCCCCGGTTTAGGGGGGCAGTACTTC. This chain links TRBV12-3 or TRBV12-4 with TRBJ2-7, with a possible D match to TRBD1 (6 bases). V lost 6 bases and J 9 bases, leaving 18 bases between the germline ends. This CDR3 is 13 amino acids long.

This clonotype showed up many times. CDR3 coding DNA: TGCGCCAGCAGTCTACAGGACAGCACACTTCAAGAGACCCAGTACTTC. Protein product: CASSLQDSTLQETQYF. V usage is TRBV4-1 and J usage is TRBJ2-5; D is possibly TRBD1 (6 bases). The CDR3 spans 16 residues. Germline V gives CDR1 MGHRA, CDR2 YSYEKL. V was trimmed by 6 bases and J by 2 bases, leaving 19 bases between them.

The rearrangement uses TRBV20-1 and TRBJ2-3; 8 bases map to TRBD2. The CDR3 totals 15 residues. The J segment lost 6 bases and the V segment lost 6 bases, leaving 14 bases of the junction unmatched. Germline values: CDR1 DFQATT, CDR2 SNEGSKA (reference sequence). DNA for the CDR3: TGCAGTGCCCCCCCGGTAGCGGGGCCCATTGATACGCAGTATTTT. Amino acid sequence: CSAPPVAGPIDTQYF.

The chain uses TRBV20-1 and TRBJ1-6; D gene ambiguous. With 1 base removed from V and 8 bases from J, the gap between germline ends came to 12 bases. The length of the CDR3 is 14 residues. Per germline, CDR1 DFQATT and CDR2 SNEGSKA (reference sequence). The CDR3 bases are TGCAGTGCTAGAGGGCTCACTGGGGATTCACCCCTCCACTTT. Translated: CSARGLTGDSPLHF.

This clonotype has a handful of counts. This chain joins TRBV20-1 and TRBJ2-1; no clear D gene. The J call may be wrong; the DNA end is better matched by TRBJ2-7. Per germline, CDR1 DFQATT and CDR2 SNEGSKA (reference sequence). The CDR3 is 13 residues long. The CDR3 DNA reads as TGCAGTGCTAGAGGGGCCGCGTACAATGAGCAGTACTTC. Translation: CSARGAAYNEQYF.

This clonotype was seen more than once but under ten times. This chain links TRBV4-1 with TRBJ2-1; D perhaps matches TRBD2 (5 bases). Trimming left V 3 bases short and J 0 bases short, with 12 bases between. CDR1 and CDR2 (germline): MGHRA, YSYEKL. The CDR3 runs to 16 residues. CDR3 bases: TGCGCCAGCAGCCAGGACGGGGATTACTCCTACAATGAGCAGTTCTTC. It encodes CASSQDGDYSYNEQFF.

This chain joins TRBV20-1 and TRBJ2-7; 12 positions agree with TRBD2. J was trimmed by 6 bases and V by 5 bases; bases with no gene match: 8. CDR3 length equals 14 residues. Germline assignment: CDR1 DFQATT and CDR2 SNEGSKA (reference sequence). The CDR3 here is CSAPLTSGGFEQYF. CDR3 in DNA: TGCAGTGCTCCCCTGACTAGCGGGGGATTCGAGCAGTACTTC.

This chain joins TRBV20-1 and TRBJ1-3; D unresolved. The CDR3 consists of 11 residues. In germline, CDR1 is DFQATT, CDR2 SNEGSKA (reference sequence). Between the trimmed V and J ends, which lost 7 bases and 6 bases, there was a span of 10 bases. CDR3 residues: CSVPRENTIYF. DNA for the CDR3: TGCAGTGTCCCTAGGGAAAACACCATATATTTT.

There are a few counts of this clonotype. The CDR3 bases are TGTGCCAGCAGCTTATCCCCGACTAGCGGGGGGGCAGGTGAGCAGTTCTTC. Translated, it gives CASSLSPTSGGAGEQFF. The V and J genes are TRBV7-3 and TRBJ2-1; 14 positions match TRBD2. The germline V gene encodes CDR1 SGHTA and CDR2 FQGTGA. After removal of 2 bases from V and 9 bases from J, the junction contained 9 bases not matched to a gene. There are 17 residues in the CDR3.